A selection of T cell receptor beta chains follows, all from one sample in a study of blood T cells in healthy people across ages. TCRdb redid the calling of the 5' RACE reads with MiXCR, one entry per CDR3 protein. This table has hundreds of thousands of distinct CDR3 sequences, approximately 60% appearing once. Sequencing input: blood. Source of these receptors: a man in his forties in good health. Both conserved end residues are part of each CDR3. The D gene is left open where the match is weak. Clone size is shown for a subset of rows, as once, few, many or a class of expanded clone.

TRBV14	TRBJ2-2	.	TRBD1	CASSQDWDRGRRSGELFF	TGTGCCAGCAGCCAAGATTGGGACAGGGGTCGTCGTAGCGGGGAGCTGTTTTTT
TRBV4-2	TRBJ2-1	.	.	CASSPGLQRSDEQFF	TGTGCCAGCAGCCCGGGACTGCAACGGTCCGATGAGCAGTTCTTC
TRBV12-3/TRBV12-4	TRBJ1-5	.	.	CASRPGISNQPQHF	TGTGCCAGCAGGCCGGGTATTAGCAATCAGCCCCAGCATTTT
TRBV20-1	TRBJ2-7	once	TRBD2	CSATDLAGANEQYF	TGCAGTGCTACAGATCTAGCGGGAGCGAACGAGCAGTACTTC
TRBV5-1	TRBJ2-3	once	TRBD2	CASKGLLESDTQYF	TGCGCCAGCAAGGGACTACTGGAGAGCGATACGCAGTATTTT
TRBV20-1	TRBJ1-1	.	.	CSAPNPKGNTEAFF	TGCAGTGCCCCTAACCCCAAGGGGAACACTGAAGCTTTCTTT
TRBV9	TRBJ2-3	.	TRBD2	CASSVDAGGITDTQYF	TGTGCCAGCAGCGTAGACGCGGGAGGCATCACAGATACGCAGTATTTT
TRBV20-1	TRBJ1-6	.	TRBD1	CSAQTGRWTPLHF	TGCAGTGCGCAGACAGGGCGATGGACACCCCTCCACTTT
TRBV11-1	TRBJ2-5	.	TRBD1	CASSLRQGRMYQETQYF	TGTGCCAGCAGCCTGAGACAGGGGAGGATGTACCAAGAGACCCAGTACTTC
TRBV12-3/TRBV12-4	TRBJ1-2	many	.	CASRLGDIGGIGYGYTF	TGTGCCAGCAGACTTGGGGACATAGGAGGTATCGGCTATGGCTACACCTTC
TRBV7-7	TRBJ2-3	few	.	CASSLGDFTDTQYF	TGTGCTAGCAGCCTAGGGGATTTTACAGATACGCAGTATTTT
TRBV7-2	TRBJ2-3	few	TRBD2	CASSLAGGLLGTQYF	TGTGCCAGCAGCCTAGCGGGGGGGCTCCTGGGTACGCAGTATTTT
TRBV29-1	TRBJ2-7	few	.	CSVEVQGKGYEQYF	TGCAGCGTTGAGGTACAGGGAAAGGGGTACGAGCAGTACTTC
TRBV24-1	TRBJ2-3	few	.	CATVRVGIFTDTQYF	TGTGCCACCGTTCGGGTTGGAATCTTCACAGATACGCAGTATTTT
TRBV9	TRBJ1-4	.	.	CASSVDVRPNEKLFF	TGTGCCAGCAGCGTAGATGTACGGCCTAATGAAAAACTGTTTTTT
TRBV6-1	TRBJ2-5	.	.	CASKDDARRLETQYF	TGTGCCAGCAAGGATGATGCTAGGAGGTTGGAGACCCAGTACTTC
TRBV2	TRBJ1-4	.	.	CASSEALQTGFEKLFF	TGTGCCAGCAGTGAAGCGCTTCAAACAGGGTTTGAAAAACTGTTTTTT
TRBV20-1	TRBJ2-5	.	.	CSLGVMETQYF	TGCAGTCTCGGTGTGATGGAGACCCAGTACTTC
TRBV11-3	TRBJ2-5	once	TRBD2	CASSASLVAGEETQYF	TGTGCCAGCAGCGCTAGTCTTGTAGCGGGGGAGGAGACCCAGTACTTC
TRBV7-2	TRBJ2-1	few	TRBD2	CASSLELAEQFF	TGTGCCAGCAGCTTAGAACTAGCGGAGCAGTTCTTC
TRBV12-3/TRBV12-4	TRBJ1-1	.	.	CASSLRASNTEAFF	TGTGCCAGCAGTTTGCGGGCCTCGAACACTGAAGCTTTCTTT
TRBV12-3/TRBV12-4	TRBJ2-4	few	.	CASSSGTEKNIQYF	TGTGCCAGCAGTTCCGGGACGGAAAAAAACATTCAGTACTTC
TRBV12-3/TRBV12-4	TRBJ2-7	.	.	CASIFQGSYEQYF	TGTGCCAGCATTTTTCAGGGGAGCTACGAGCAGTACTTC
TRBV7-9	TRBJ2-3	many	TRBD2	CASSLGGKDTQYF	TGTGCCAGCAGCTTGGGGGGGAAAGATACGCAGTATTTT
TRBV5-1	TRBJ2-1	once	.	CASTPTGDFNNEQFF	TGCGCCAGCACCCCCACGGGGGACTTTAACAATGAGCAGTTCTTC
TRBV10-2	TRBJ2-1	.	TRBD2	CASRRGTSGGANEQFF	TGCGCCAGCAGAAGAGGGACTAGCGGGGGGGCTAATGAGCAGTTCTTC
TRBV9	TRBJ1-2	.	TRBD1	CASSVGGGGDYGYTF	TGTGCCAGCAGCGTAGGTGGAGGGGGCGACTATGGCTACACCTTC
TRBV29-1	TRBJ1-1	.	TRBD1	CSVDPGTGGHTEAFF	TGCAGCGTTGACCCCGGGACAGGGGGACACACTGAAGCTTTCTTT
TRBV9	TRBJ1-2	few	.	CASSGGYQGSYTF	TGTGCCAGCAGCGGAGGCTATCAGGGTAGCTACACCTTC
TRBV7-6	TRBJ2-7	.	.	CASSPHAGSYEQYF	TGTGCCAGCAGCCCCCATGCCGGGAGTTACGAGCAGTACTTC
TRBV28	TRBJ1-2	.	TRBD1	CACSVQGNYGYTF	TGTGCCTGCAGTGTACAGGGGAACTATGGCTACACCTTC
TRBV12-3/TRBV12-4	TRBJ2-3	.	.	CASRPPGTQSTDTQYF	TGTGCCAGCAGGCCCCCCGGGACACAAAGCACAGATACGCAGTATTTT
TRBV7-9	TRBJ1-6	.	TRBD1	CASDRDNSPLHF	TGTGCCAGCGACAGGGATAATTCACCCCTCCACTTT
TRBV20-1	TRBJ1-5	few	.	CSARVGREQPQHF	TGCAGTGCTAGAGTGGGCAGGGAACAGCCCCAGCATTTT
TRBV12-3/TRBV12-4	TRBJ2-3	few	TRBD2	CASSFQTSGRDTQYF	TGTGCCAGCAGTTTCCAGACTAGCGGGAGAGATACGCAGTATTTT
TRBV7-9	TRBJ2-7	.	.	CASSFGPTETYEQYF	TGTGCCAGCAGCTTCGGACCGACCGAGACCTACGAGCAGTACTTC
TRBV20-1	TRBJ1-1	few	TRBD1	CSATQGVSEAFF	TGCAGTGCGACCCAGGGGGTCAGCGAAGCTTTCTTT
TRBV2	TRBJ1-1	.	.	CASRGVGEAFF	TGTGCCAGCAGGGGGGTCGGTGAAGCTTTCTTT
TRBV24-1	TRBJ1-1	.	TRBD1	CATSDRDRDTEAFF	TGTGCCACCAGTGATCGCGACAGGGATACTGAAGCTTTCTTT
TRBV29-1	TRBJ2-1	few	TRBD1	CSVPPVDRDNEQFF	TGCAGCGTTCCCCCCGTAGACAGGGACAATGAGCAGTTCTTC
TRBV28	TRBJ2-4	.	TRBD2	CASRLAGPLAKNIQYF	TGTGCCAGCAGGCTAGCGGGACCTCTAGCCAAAAACATTCAGTACTTC
TRBV6-1	TRBJ1-3	.	TRBD1	CASSRRTGANSGNTIYF	TGTGCCAGCAGCCGCCGGACAGGAGCTAACTCTGGAAACACCATATATTTT
TRBV29-1	TRBJ2-3	.	TRBD1	CSVARGQSGPDTQYF	TGCAGCGTTGCCAGGGGGCAGTCGGGTCCAGATACGCAGTATTTT
TRBV12-3/TRBV12-4	TRBJ2-3	few	TRBD2	CASSLRAGGTQYF	TGTGCCAGCAGTTTGAGAGCGGGGGGTACGCAGTATTTT
TRBV5-1	TRBJ1-6	few	.	CASSSTGRSYNSPLHF	TGCGCCAGCAGCTCCACAGGTCGCTCCTATAATTCACCCCTCCACTTT
TRBV28	TRBJ2-3	few	.	CASTPRGAGLDTQYF	TGTGCCAGCACCCCCAGGGGGGCGGGATTAGATACGCAGTATTTT
TRBV20-1	TRBJ1-5	.	.	CSASFRQGVGWDQPQHF	TGCAGTGCTAGTTTCCGTCAGGGAGTAGGGTGGGATCAGCCCCAGCATTTT
TRBV20-1	TRBJ1-6	.	TRBD1	CSAWDRGLGSPLHF	TGCAGTGCTTGGGACAGGGGTCTAGGTTCACCCCTCCACTTT
TRBV28	TRBJ2-1	.	.	CASRRLSREQFF	TGTGCCAGCAGGCGTCTTTCGCGGGAGCAGTTCTTC
TRBV20-1	TRBJ2-5	.	.	CSADSGGHREETQYF	TGCAGTGCCGACTCGGGAGGACACAGGGAAGAGACCCAGTACTTC
TRBV4-2	TRBJ1-6	.	.	CASSQVQQGRSPLHF	TGTGCCAGCAGCCAAGTGCAACAGGGTAGATCACCCCTCCACTTT
TRBV28	TRBJ1-2	.	.	CASSLPGPYGYTF	TGTGCCAGCAGTCTACCGGGACCCTATGGCTACACCTTC
TRBV7-6	TRBJ2-3	.	TRBD2	CASSSGLAGGPSSTDTQYF	TGTGCCAGCAGCTCGGGACTAGCGGGAGGCCCTTCTAGCACAGATACGCAGTATTTT
TRBV20-1	TRBJ2-1	.	.	CSARVPRWEEQFF	TGCAGTGCTAGAGTCCCTCGGTGGGAAGAGCAGTTCTTC
TRBV30	TRBJ1-6	.	.	CAWSVGPYNSPLHF	TGTGCCTGGAGTGTTGGGCCCTATAATTCACCCCTCCACTTT
TRBV29-1	TRBJ2-5	.	TRBD1	CSVDRDRGETQYF	TGCAGCGTTGACCGGGACAGGGGTGAGACCCAGTACTTC